These 2 T cell receptor beta chains were sequenced from one sample in a study of blood T cell repertoires in COVID-19 (dated by TCRdb to the early 2020s). The library was made by the immunoSEQ multiplex PCR assay. The source is immuneACCESS, and TCRdb retained only in-frame sequences with V and J called. Part of the clones is not carried over; for the studies checked, unresolved V genes explain less than half of this, and the remainder is unexplained. This sample has 80,000 or so clones in its table, and 91% of those were observed once. The ten biggest clones cover about 2% of the sample. The sequencing input was peripheral blood. All receptors derive from a woman between 45 and 65 years old in a cohort sampled during active COVID-19.

This clone showed up just once. The J gene is TRBJ2-5, the V gene TRBV29-1; 8 bases are shared with TRBD1. The CDR3 is made up of 13 amino acids. From germline, CDR1 is SQVTM and CDR2 ANQGSEA. The V gene end was trimmed by 6 bases and the J gene end by 5 bases; junction bases not matched to a gene: 8. CDR3 DNA: TGCAGCGTAGACGGACAGGGAATGGAGACCCAGTACTTC. Protein: CSVDGQGMETQYF. Drawing the rest from reference TRBV29-1 and TRBJ2-5, the complete variable domain is SAVISQKPSRDICQRGTSLTIQCQVDSQVTMMFWYRQQPGQSLTLIATANQGSEATYESGFVIDKFPISRPNLTFSTLTVSNMSPEDSSIYLCSVDGQGMETQYFGPGTRLLVL.

The genes are TRBV12-3 or TRBV12-4 and TRBJ2-1; D call uncertain. The CDR3 consists of 11 residues. V was shortened by 2 bases and J by 10 bases, with 6 bases between the two germline ends. CDR3 sequence (DNA): TGTGCCAGCAGTTTATCGAGGGAGCAGTTCTTC. This translates into CASSLSREQFF.